This entry lists 21 T cell receptor beta chains sequenced from one sample in a study of T-cell memory formation after mild COVID-19. TCRdb fed the 5' RACE reads into MiXCR, producing one record per CDR3 protein. The table has 250,000 to 300,000 distinct CDR3 sequences, 16% seen once. Sequencing input: PBMCs or a T cell subset sorted from them (not recorded which). These receptors all stem from a man aged 18 to 35 who had mild COVID-19 (a few samples of this study predate the infection). Cell type and time point are not known.

CDR3: CASSLLGYEQYV. CDR3 coding DNA: TGTGCCAGCAGCCTTTTGGGGTACGAGCAGTACGTC. The chain uses TRBV2 and TRBJ2-7, with D hard to call. Germline loops: CDR1 SNHLY, CDR2 FYNNEI. The ends were cut back, 6 bases at V and 4 bases at J, with 10 bases in the middle. There are 12 residues in the CDR3.

This clonotype was picked up a small number of times. The rearrangement joins TRBV5-1 to TRBJ2-3, with D possibly being TRBD1 (6 bases). The CDR3 is 17 residues long. The V end was cut by 4 bases, the J end by 3 bases, with 21 bases between. Per germline, CDR1 SGHRS and CDR2 YFSETQ. For the CDR3, the DNA is TGCGCCAGCAGCGCCTTGGCAGGGGCCCTCCGGACAGATACGCAGTATTTT. This encodes CASSALAGALRTDTQYF. The full variable domain, in which reference TRBV5-1 and TRBJ2-3 provide the parts outside the CDR3, is KAGVTQTPRYLIKTRGQQVTLSCSPISGHRSVSWYQQTPGQGLQFLFEYFSETQRNKGNFPGRFSGRQFSNSRSEMNVSTLELGDSALYLCASSALAGALRTDTQYFGPGTRLTVL.

This clonotype was recorded a few times. The chain is built from TRBV5-6 and TRBJ1-1, with D maybe TRBD1 (5 bases). The CDR3 is 14 residues long. V was cut by 3 bases and J by 3 bases, with 12 bases left in between. The germline CDR1 and CDR2 sequences are SGHDT and YYEEEE. CDR3 protein: CASSWRGGYTEAFF. In DNA form, the CDR3 reads TGTGCCAGCAGCTGGCGTGGGGGGTACACTGAAGCTTTCTTT.

This clonotype has a count of ten or more. The V gene is TRBV4-1, the J gene TRBJ2-7; D not resolved. The CDR3 is made up of 16 amino acids. Trimming pared 1 base from V and 0 bases from J, leaving 13 bases between. Germline V gene sequence: CDR1 MGHRA, CDR2 YSYEKL. CDR3 loop: CASSQVASPRSYEQYF. DNA for the CDR3: TGCGCCAGCAGCCAAGTGGCCAGTCCCCGCTCCTACGAGCAGTACTTC.

The chain has TRBV27 and TRBJ2-2; 9 bases are a match to TRBD2. The CDR3 has 18 amino acids. The V segment lost 0 bases and the J segment 2 bases; nucleotides outside the gene matches: 7. CDR1 MNHEY and CDR2 SMNVEV come from the germline V gene (reference sequence). The CDR3 sequence: CASSLSWRGGYNTGELFF. CDR3 nucleotides: TGTGCCAGCAGTTTATCGTGGCGGGGGGGATACAACACCGGGGAGCTGTTTTTT.

The chain is built from TRBV28 and TRBJ1-3; D may be TRBD1 (5 bases). Trimming left V 2 bases short and J 2 bases short, with 16 bases between. The CDR3 consists of 17 residues. Looked up from germline, CDR1 is MDHEN and CDR2 is SYDVKM. For the CDR3, the DNA is TGTGCCAGCAGTTTACGAAAGACAGCTAAAACTGGAAACACCATATATTTT. Protein sequence: CASSLRKTAKTGNTIYF.

The rearrangement links TRBV7-9 to TRBJ1-5, with 9 bases fitting TRBD1. J lost 5 bases, V lost 4 bases, and 3 bases had no gene match. CDR3 length: 14 residues. Germline CDR1 reads SEHNR; CDR2 reads FQNEAQ (reference sequence). The CDR3 loop is CASSSRDRDQPQHF. The DNA for the CDR3 is TGTGCCAGCAGCTCCCGGGACAGGGATCAGCCCCAGCATTTT.

This clonotype turned up a few times. The chain combines TRBV12-3 or TRBV12-4 with TRBJ2-5; either TRBD1 or TRBD2 may supply D (6 bases each). The CDR3 has 14 amino acids. Trimming shortened V by 7 bases and J by 4 bases, and 16 bases separated the two germline ends. DNA for the CDR3: TGTGCCAGCACCCTGGGGGGCATGGGAGAGACCCAGTACTTC. This sequence encodes CASTLGGMGETQYF.

This clonotype was seen only a few times. The chain is built from TRBV4-3 and TRBJ1-1; D gene uncertain. V was cut by 5 bases and J by 1 base, with 11 bases left in between. Per germline, CDR1 LGHNA and CDR2 YSLEER. This CDR3 spans 14 amino acids. In DNA, the CDR3 is TGCGCCAGCAGCAGCCACGGTGCGAACACTGAAGCTTTCTTT. Protein: CASSSHGANTEAFF.

The J gene is TRBJ2-5, the V gene TRBV9; 9 bases map to TRBD1. V was clipped by 0 bases and J by 7 bases; unmatched bases: 16. The V gene's germline CDR1 is SGDLS and CDR2 YYNGEE. The CDR3 length is 18 residues. The CDR3 loop reads CASSVGDRVTTVEGTQYF. The CDR3 DNA reads TGTGCCAGCAGCGTAGGGGACAGGGTAACAACGGTCGAAGGGACCCAGTACTTC.

The chain couples TRBV29-1 to TRBJ2-5, with D perhaps matching TRBD1 or TRBD2 (5 bases each). Germline V lookup: CDR1 SQVTM, CDR2 ANQGSEA. The CDR3 covers 13 residues. V was shortened by 7 bases and J by 2 bases, with 14 bases between the two germline ends. CDR3 in amino acids: CSASGQVQETQYF. As DNA, the CDR3 is TGCAGCGCGTCGGGGCAGGTACAAGAGACCCAGTACTTC.

The chain recombines TRBV25-1 with TRBJ2-1; no clear D. This CDR3 spans 14 amino acids. V dropped 5 bases and J dropped 7 bases, with 15 bases sitting between them. The germline V gene has CDR1 MGHDK and CDR2 SYGVNS. As DNA, the CDR3 is TGTGCCAGCAGTAGGGAAAGGGTAAGGAATGAGCAGTTCTTC. Protein: CASSRERVRNEQFF.

The chain combines TRBV5-4 with TRBJ1-1; tentatively, D is TRBD1 (6 bases). The ends were cut back, 3 bases at V and 0 bases at J, with 18 bases in the middle. Germline CDR1 and CDR2: SGHNT and YYREEE (reference sequence). The CDR3 is 17 residues long. The CDR3, as DNA: TGTGCCAGCAGCTCGAGCTCCGGGACAACCATGAACACTGAAGCTTTCTTT. Its translation is CASSSSSGTTMNTEAFF.

A few counts support this clonotype. The rearrangement joins TRBV6-2 or TRBV6-3 to TRBJ2-1; D is unresolved. V was cut by 4 bases and J by 6 bases, with 13 bases left in between. The CDR3 consists of 14 residues. Germline V gives CDR1 MNHEY, CDR2 SVGEGT. The CDR3 is CASSSGRLRNEQFF. The CDR3 nucleotides read TGTGCCAGCAGTTCCGGCCGTCTTCGCAATGAGCAGTTCTTC.

J is TRBJ2-2 and V is TRBV6-2 or TRBV6-3; D tentatively reads TRBD1 or TRBD2 (5 bases each). Germline lookup yields CDR1 MNHEY and CDR2 SVGEGT. The CDR3 is 14 residues long. V lost 10 bases and J lost 1, with 13 bases in between. DNA of the CDR3: TGTGCCACACGCCTGAGGGGGAACACCGGGGAGCTGTTTTTT. Translated: CATRLRGNTGELFF.

The V gene is TRBV29-1, the J gene TRBJ2-2; no definite D call. V lost 4 bases and J lost 9, with 15 bases in between. In germline, CDR1 is SQVTM, CDR2 ANQGSEA. This CDR3 spans 13 amino acids. CDR3 in amino acids: CSVVGGTNRELFF. In nucleotides, the CDR3 is TGCAGCGTTGTTGGCGGAACCAACCGGGAGCTGTTTTTT.

The rearrangement joins TRBV6-6 to TRBJ2-3; D is perhaps TRBD1 (6 bases). The CDR3 spans 15 residues. V was shortened by 6 bases and J by 8 bases, with 21 bases between the two germline ends. Germline V gives CDR1 MNHNY, CDR2 SVGAGI (reference sequence). The CDR3 loop reads CASSSGDTGPGTQYF. CDR3 in DNA: TGTGCCAGCAGCTCCGGGGACACAGGTCCCGGTACGCAGTATTTT.

This clonotype has ten or more counts. The rearrangement joins TRBV7-9 to TRBJ2-5; 7 nucleotides agree with TRBD1. CDR1 and CDR2 (germline): SEHNR, FQNEAQ (reference sequence). The V segment lost 5 bases and the J segment 0 bases; nucleotides outside the gene matches: 12. There are 17 residues in the CDR3. The CDR3 sequence: CASSTPIQTGYQETQYF. In nucleotides, the CDR3 is TGTGCCAGCAGCACCCCCATCCAGACAGGGTACCAAGAGACCCAGTACTTC.

This clonotype was counted between two and nine times. This chain links TRBV6-2 or TRBV6-3 with TRBJ1-5, with 9 bases fitting TRBD1. Germline CDR1 MNHEY, CDR2 SVGEGT. The V and J ends lost 8 bases and 6 bases, in that order; junction bases with no gene match: 8. This CDR3 region has 14 residues. The CDR3 DNA follows: TGTGCCAGCGGGGATACAGGGGGCGGTCAGCCCCAGCATTTT. Translating gives CASGDTGGGQPQHF.

This chain uses TRBV11-2 with TRBJ1-4; D not resolved. CDR1 is SGHAT, CDR2 FQNNGV, per germline. The CDR3 is 16 amino acids. Trimming took off 2 bases at V and 1 base at J, with 11 bases between the two ends. The CDR3 loop reads CASSLSRGVTNEKLFF. The CDR3 DNA reads TGTGCCAGCAGCTTATCACGCGGGGTAACTAATGAAAAACTGTTTTTT.

This clonotype was seen at least ten times. The gene calls are TRBV7-2 and TRBJ1-6; weak D call: TRBD1 (6 bases). V lost 3 bases and J lost 7, with 7 bases in between. The germline CDR1 and CDR2 sequences are SGHTA and FQGNSA. The CDR3 sequence is 13 residues long. Written as DNA, the CDR3 is TGTGCCAGCAGCTTCCAGGGGAATTCACCCCTCCACTTT. Its translation is CASSFQGNSPLHF.